This passage covers 23 T cell receptor beta chains from one sample sequenced in a study of cytomegalovirus exposure and HLA in healthy donors. 13 Jbeta primers and 60 Vbeta primers were used for the PCR. TCRdb's copy holds only in-frame clones and misses some; the assay was immunoSEQ multiplex PCR. This sample has tens of thousands of clones, with over 65% found just once. Sequenced sample: PBMCs. The receptors were gathered from a man aged 35 to 55 in good health and CMV-seropositive.

The V and J genes are TRBV14 and TRBJ2-1; 12 bases align to TRBD2. CDR1 is SGHDN and CDR2 is FVKESK in the germline V gene. CDR3 length: 17 amino acids. The V and J ends lost 4 bases and 2 bases, in that order; junction bases with no gene match: 6. CDR3: CASSRRLAGDTYNEQFF. CDR3 sequence (DNA): TGTGCCAGCAGCCGCCGACTAGCGGGGGACACCTACAATGAGCAGTTCTTC.

V gene TRBV25-1 combines with J gene TRBJ1-1; D unresolved. Germline V gene lookup returns CDR1 MGHDK and CDR2 SYGVNS. The CDR3 length is 12 residues. With 5 bases removed from V and 11 bases from J, the gap between germline ends came to 15 bases. The CDR3 nucleotides are TGTGCCAGCAGTAACTATAGGACGGGGGCTTTCTTT. Amino acids: CASSNYRTGAFF.

The rearrangement joins TRBV7-6 to TRBJ2-4; a weak D match, TRBD2 (7 bases). This CDR3 contains 13 residues. From germline, CDR1 is SGHVS and CDR2 FNYEAQ. V was trimmed by 5 bases and J by 8 bases, leaving 13 bases between them. The CDR3 nucleotides read TGTGCCAGCAGCGACCAAGGGGGGGACATTCAGTACTTC. Translation: CASSDQGGDIQYF. Together with reference TRBV7-6 and TRBJ2-4, the CDR3 gives the full variable domain: GAGVSQSPRYKVTKRGQDVALRCDPISGHVSLYWYRQALGQGPEFLTYFNYEAQQDKSGLPNDRFSAERPEGSISTLTIQRTEQRDSAMYRCASSDQGGDIQYFGAGTRLSVL.

In this sample, this clone turned up a few times. Compared with germline, one end of the junction differs, possibly owing to a read error. Other DNA sequences from this sample encode an identical CDR3 as well. This sequence joins TRBV7-7 and TRBJ2-7, with 10 bases that match TRBD2. The CDR3 has 15 residues. CDR1 and CDR2 (germline): SSHAT, FNYEAQ (reference sequence). CDR3 loop: CASSLLAGDSYEQYF. CDR3 in DNA: TGTGCTAGCAGCTTGCTAGCGGGGGACTCCTACGAGCAGTACTTC.

The chain has TRBV6-5 and TRBJ1-6; 7 nucleotides line up with TRBD1. The CDR3 runs to 15 residues. The V and J ends lost 0 bases and 6 bases, in that order; junction bases with no gene match: 2. Germline values: CDR1 MNHEY, CDR2 SVGAGI. CDR3 nucleotides: TGTGCCAGCAGTTACTCGGGACAGCTTAATTCACCCCTCCACTTT. This sequence encodes CASSYSGQLNSPLHF.

This clone was counted a few times. The genes are TRBV4-1 and TRBJ1-5; D gene unclear. Looked up from germline, CDR1 is MGHRA and CDR2 is YSYEKL. Trimming cost V 3 bases and J 4 bases, with 7 bases left between them. CDR3 length: 13 residues. The CDR3 DNA follows: TGCGCCAGCAGCCAGCAACTAAATCAGCCCCAGCATTTT. It is translated as CASSQQLNQPQHF.

This clone occurred a few times. The chain has TRBV7-9 and TRBJ1-2; no definite D call. CDR1 is SEHNR, CDR2 FQNEAQ, per germline (reference sequence). This CDR3 spans 14 amino acids. Trimming took off 5 bases at V and 8 bases at J, with 18 bases between the two ends. As DNA, the CDR3 is TGTGCCAGCAGCCCTAGTTCGTGGACTGGGGGCTACACCTTC. It translates to CASSPSSWTGGYTF.

The chain has TRBV7-8 and TRBJ1-1; unclear D gene. CDR1 is SGHVS, CDR2 FQNEAQ, per germline. Trimming pared 5 bases from V and 1 base from J, leaving 14 bases between. The CDR3 runs 15 residues. The CDR3 spells CASSPNLGENTEAFF. The CDR3 bases are TGTGCCAGCAGCCCCAATTTGGGAGAGAACACTGAAGCTTTCTTT. The whole variable domain, remainder taken from reference TRBV7-8 and TRBJ1-1, is GAGVSQSPRYKVAKRGQDVALRCDPISGHVSLFWYQQALGQGPEFLTYFQNEAQLDKSGLPSDRFFAERPEGSVSTLKIQRTQQEDSAVYLCASSPNLGENTEAFFGQGTRLTVV.

The genes are TRBV7-9 and TRBJ1-3; tentatively, D is TRBD1 (5 bases). Trimming shortened V by 4 bases and J by 3 bases, and 7 bases separated the two germline ends. Looked up from germline, CDR1 is SEHNR and CDR2 is FQNEAQ (reference sequence). The CDR3 extends over 13 amino acids. CDR3 in DNA: TGTGCCAGCAGCTCGGGGGGTGGAAACACCATATATTTT. This translates into CASSSGGGNTIYF.

V and J are TRBV29-1 and TRBJ1-3; weak D call: TRBD1 (5 bases). Trimming removed 7 bases at V and 1 base at J, with 11 bases between. CDR1 and CDR2 (germline): SQVTM, ANQGSEA. This CDR3 spans 13 amino acids. Here the CDR3 DNA reads TGCAGCGGAAAGCAGGGATCTGGAAACACCATATATTTT. This encodes CSGKQGSGNTIYF.

This clone has just one count. The chain combines TRBV19 with TRBJ2-1; 8 bases are a match to TRBD1. The CDR3 spans 14 residues. Germline assignment: CDR1 LNHDA and CDR2 SQIVND (reference sequence). The V segment lost 6 bases and the J segment 7 bases; nucleotides outside the gene matches: 8. DNA for the CDR3: TGTGCCAGTAGGGGCTCTGGGACAGGTAATGAGCAGTTCTTC. Amino acid sequence: CASRGSGTGNEQFF.

V gene TRBV15 combines with J gene TRBJ2-3, with TRBD2 matching 9 bases. The trim removed 0 bases at V and 10 bases at J, leaving 11 bases unmatched. Germline V gives CDR1 LNHNV, CDR2 YYDKDF (reference sequence). The CDR3 consists of 16 residues. Here the CDR3 reads CATSRDLAGGRRSQYF. CDR3 bases: TGTGCCACCAGCAGAGATTTGGCGGGGGGGAGGAGGTCGCAGTATTTT. Together with reference TRBV15 and TRBJ2-3, the CDR3 gives the full variable domain: DAMVIQNPRYQVTQFGKPVTLSCSQTLNHNVMYWYQQKSSQAPKLLFHYYDKDFNNEADTPDNFQSRRPNTSFCFLDIRSPGLGDTAMYLCATSRDLAGGRRSQYFGPGTRLTVL.

This clone ranks as medium-sized. V and J are TRBV4-3 and TRBJ1-4; 7 bases agree with TRBD1. V shed 0 bases, J shed 4 bases, and the junction held 2 bases outside the gene matches. CDR1 and CDR2 from the germline V gene are LGHNA and YSLEER. The CDR3 runs to 15 residues. The CDR3 nucleotides read TGCGCCAGCAGCCAAGACAGGGGGTATAATGAAAAACTGTTTTTT. This gives the protein CASSQDRGYNEKLFF.

The chain recombines TRBV5-6 with TRBJ2-3, with a weak D call TRBD2 (6 bases). Trimming stripped 6 bases from V and 1 base from J, with 15 bases between. This CDR3 is built from 15 residues. The V gene's germline CDR1 is SGHDT and CDR2 YYEEEE. In nucleotides, the CDR3 is TGTGCCAGCACCATGGCAGGCGGGGGCACAGATACGCAGTATTTT. This translates into CASTMAGGGTDTQYF.

The chain links TRBV9 to TRBJ2-1, with 8 bases identical to TRBD2. Per the germline V gene, CDR1 is SGDLS and CDR2 is YYNGEE. The V segment lost 2 bases and the J segment 0 bases; nucleotides outside the gene matches: 4. The CDR3 is 16 amino acids. The CDR3 region is CASSVVAGSSYNEQFF. The CDR3 DNA reads TGTGCCAGCAGCGTTGTAGCGGGGAGCTCCTACAATGAGCAGTTCTTC.

The chain employs TRBV20-1 and TRBJ1-1, with TRBD1 matching 7 bases. Per the germline V gene, CDR1 is DFQATT and CDR2 is SNEGSKA (reference sequence). The CDR3 length is 11 residues. Losses at the gene ends were 6 bases for V and 7 bases for J; bases not matched to a gene: 5. CDR3 in DNA: TGCAGTGCCCGGGACAGCTTTGAAGCTTTCTTT. Translating gives CSARDSFEAFF.

V and J are TRBV5-6 and TRBJ1-2; 9 nucleotides align to TRBD1. CDR1 is SGHDT, CDR2 YYEEEE, per germline. V gave up 6 bases and J gave up 3 bases; unmatched junction bases: 6. This CDR3 is 14 amino acids long. CDR3 in amino acids: CASTRQGGDYGYTF. CDR3 nucleotide sequence: TGTGCCAGCACACGACAGGGGGGAGACTATGGCTACACCTTC.

The chain joins TRBV5-1 to TRBJ1-1, with D perhaps TRBD1 (6 bases). V was clipped by 4 bases and J by 4 bases, with 14 bases between them. Germline V lookup: CDR1 SGHRS, CDR2 YFSETQ. The CDR3 is made up of 14 amino acids. The CDR3 DNA is TGCGCCAGCAGCACCCGTCAGGACAGCACTGAAGCTTTCTTT. As protein: CASSTRQDSTEAFF.

The CDR3 DNA reads TGCAGCGTTGAAGAACGCCAGGAAAACACTGAAGCTTTCTTT. Translation: CSVEERQENTEAFF. The V gene is TRBV29-1, the J gene TRBJ1-1, with D uncertain. Germline V gene sequence: CDR1 SQVTM, CDR2 ANQGSEA. Trimming left V 0 bases short and J 2 bases short, with 10 bases between. This CDR3 region has 14 residues. Based on the CDR3 plus reference TRBV29-1 and TRBJ1-1, the full variable domain is SAVISQKPSRDICQRGTSLTIQCQVDSQVTMMFWYRQQPGQSLTLIATANQGSEATYESGFVIDKFPISRPNLTFSTLTVSNMSPEDSSIYLCSVEERQENTEAFFGQGTRLTVV.

The chain joins TRBV18 to TRBJ2-3; D is unclear. Germline assignment: CDR1 KGHSH and CDR2 LQKENI. The CDR3 is 14 amino acids. The V end was cut by 2 bases, the J end by 2 bases, with 8 bases between. The CDR3 is CASSPNINTDTQYF. The CDR3, as DNA: TGTGCCAGCTCACCAAACATCAACACAGATACGCAGTATTTT.

The gene calls are TRBV7-3 and TRBJ2-2; 7 bases line up with TRBD2. CDR1 is SGHTA and CDR2 is FQGTGA in the germline V gene. This CDR3 has 16 amino acids. V dropped 5 bases and J dropped 10; count of bases not matched to a gene: 16. DNA of the CDR3: TGTGCCAGCAGCCCCCGGGAGGTGAGCGGTGCGTCGGAGCTGTTTTTT. The encoded protein is CASSPREVSGASELFF.

This clone was found once. V gene TRBV5-4 combines with J gene TRBJ2-7; 8 positions match TRBD1. This CDR3 is 16 amino acids long. CDR1 is SGHNT and CDR2 is YYREEE in the germline V gene (reference sequence). V was pared by 4 bases and J by 2 bases, with 11 bases of the junction left unmatched. The CDR3 here is CASSTHVQGAAYEQYF. CDR3 DNA: TGTGCCAGCAGCACGCACGTCCAGGGGGCTGCCTACGAGCAGTACTTC.

The J gene is TRBJ2-3, the V gene TRBV7-6; 9 bases align to TRBD2. CDR1 SGHVS and CDR2 FNYEAQ come from the germline V gene. The J segment lost 4 bases and the V segment lost 7 bases, leaving 12 bases of the junction unmatched. This CDR3 has 16 residues. The CDR3 loop is CASTTGLARGADTQYF. DNA for the CDR3: TGTGCCAGCACCACAGGACTAGCGAGGGGCGCAGATACGCAGTATTTT.